Listed below are T cell receptor beta chains from one sample, sequenced in a study of shared clonotypes between healthy human individuals. Generated by immunoSEQ multiplex PCR, the TCRdb table keeps only in-frame clones and is missing some. The sample has roughly 2.5 million clones; more than 90% are singletons. The sample taken for sequencing was naive CD4+ T cells sorted from blood. The receptors shown here come from a man aged 18 to 30 in good health. Both conserved end residues are trimmed from each CDR3.

CDR3 protein: ASSLGRFEGGNEQY; J gene: TRBJ2-7; V gene: TRBV13
CDR3 protein: ASSYGRGEGETQY; J gene: TRBJ2-5; V gene: TRBV6-5
CDR3 protein: AISAGGNEQF; J gene: TRBJ2-1; V gene: TRBV10-3
CDR3 protein: ASSLSSGEYHEQY; J gene: TRBJ2-7; V gene: TRBV7-2
CDR3 protein: ASSPKGGWNQPQH; J gene: TRBJ1-5; V gene: TRBV2
CDR3 protein: ASSPDLDRVYEQY; J gene: TRBJ2-7; V gene: TRBV18
CDR3 protein: ASSHRAGGDSPLH; J gene: TRBJ1-6; V gene: TRBV6-6
CDR3 protein: ASSWTGANYGYT; J gene: TRBJ1-2; V gene: TRBV7-2
CDR3 protein: ASSPPRFRDRDPETQY; J gene: TRBJ2-5; V gene: TRBV5-6
CDR3 protein: ASRVDPSGKISPLH; J gene: TRBJ1-6; V gene: TRBV7-2
CDR3 protein: ASSRQGEAF; J gene: TRBJ1-1; V gene: TRBV6-5
CDR3 protein: ASSRTSNIPWAEQY; J gene: TRBJ2-7; V gene: TRBV5-1
CDR3 protein: ASSQAVGAGNTGELF; J gene: TRBJ2-2; V gene: TRBV4-3
CDR3 protein: ASSPGQFNQPQH; J gene: TRBJ1-5; V gene: TRBV6-1
CDR3 protein: ASRTSGTGNQPQH; J gene: TRBJ1-5; V gene: TRBV19
CDR3 protein: ASSLGYGYGYT; J gene: TRBJ1-2; V gene: TRBV5-1
CDR3 protein: ASRPGGTDTQY; J gene: TRBJ2-3; V gene: TRBV5-1
CDR3 protein: ASSPLGRQHSNEAF; J gene: TRBJ1-1; V gene: TRBV9
CDR3 protein: ASSLDPRSLDSRYGYT; J gene: TRBJ1-2; V gene: TRBV5-4
CDR3 protein: ASSGQGKVSGANVLT; J gene: TRBJ2-6; V gene: TRBV6-1
CDR3 protein: ASSLAPGSGNTIY; J gene: TRBJ1-3; V gene: TRBV5-6
CDR3 protein: ASSEVLWGYSNQPQH; J gene: TRBJ1-5; V gene: TRBV2
CDR3 protein: ASSLGLQQETQY; J gene: TRBJ2-5; V gene: TRBV2
CDR3 protein: ASSFNGQLNTEAF; J gene: TRBJ1-1; V gene: TRBV6-5
CDR3 protein: ASSIGPDTGELF; J gene: TRBJ2-2; V gene: TRBV19
CDR3 protein: ASSLVGRSTGANVLT; J gene: TRBJ2-6; V gene: TRBV11-2
CDR3 protein: ASSPELGYGYT; J gene: TRBJ1-2; V gene: TRBV7-8
CDR3 protein: ASSEEQPFISGANVLT; J gene: TRBJ2-6; V gene: TRBV2
CDR3 protein: ASSQYMAGGQPQH; J gene: TRBJ1-5; V gene: TRBV4-1
CDR3 protein: ASSIATNEKLF; J gene: TRBJ1-4; V gene: TRBV5-1
CDR3 protein: ASSERVPSPLH; J gene: TRBJ1-6; V gene: TRBV6-1
CDR3 protein: ASSTDGDTEAF; J gene: TRBJ1-1; V gene: TRBV5-1
CDR3 protein: ASSSDRSNQPQH; J gene: TRBJ1-5; V gene: TRBV6-6
CDR3 protein: ASSLSGGPYNEQF; J gene: TRBJ2-1; V gene: TRBV27
CDR3 protein: ASSPLSRTQETQY; J gene: TRBJ2-5; V gene: TRBV11-2
CDR3 protein: ASSPTGGKETQY; J gene: TRBJ2-5; V gene: TRBV18
CDR3 protein: ASSPPSAVPDTQY; J gene: TRBJ2-3; V gene: TRBV18
CDR3 protein: ASRSVSGANVLT; J gene: TRBJ2-6; V gene: TRBV19
CDR3 protein: ASRAYNSPLH; J gene: TRBJ1-6; V gene: TRBV2
CDR3 protein: ASTLCGDTQY; J gene: TRBJ2-3; V gene: TRBV21-1
CDR3 protein: ASSVSGQGSYNEQF; J gene: TRBJ2-1; V gene: TRBV9
CDR3 protein: ASSIVGGSGQPQH; J gene: TRBJ1-5; V gene: TRBV19
CDR3 protein: ASSARTLGGETQY; J gene: TRBJ2-5; V gene: TRBV9
CDR3 protein: ASSFQGNTEAF; J gene: TRBJ1-1; V gene: TRBV27
CDR3 protein: AWSRASGRGETQY; J gene: TRBJ2-5; V gene: TRBV30
CDR3 protein: ASSSVSGTEAF; J gene: TRBJ1-1; V gene: TRBV11-3
CDR3 protein: ASGAYEQY; J gene: TRBJ2-7; V gene: TRBV2